These 25 T cell receptor beta chains were all obtained from the same sample, sequenced in a study of control samples from healthy donors and cancer patients. The method was immunoSEQ multiplex PCR; TCRdb's version includes in-frame clones alone and lacks a portion of them. The table records some 160,000 clones, 85% to 95% of them present only once. Specimen: blood. The receptors come from a woman aged 40 to 50 in good health.

The chain carries TRBV10-1 and TRBJ1-1, with D tentatively TRBD1 (6 bases). Germline-derived CDR1 and CDR2 are WNHNN and SYGVQD (reference sequence). The CDR3 runs to 13 residues. The V and J ends lost 8 bases and 0 bases respectively, with 10 bases between them. The CDR3 nucleotides read TGCGCCAGCCAGGGACACTTGAACACTGAAGCTTTCTTT. Encoded protein: CASQGHLNTEAFF.

The gene calls are TRBV4-3 and TRBJ1-3; weak D call: TRBD1 (5 bases). This CDR3 has 16 amino acids. Germline CDR1 reads LGHNA; CDR2 reads YSLEER. V dropped 3 bases and J dropped 0 bases, with 12 bases sitting between them. For the CDR3, the DNA is TGCGCCAGCAGCCAGGACATCCCGAGCTCTGGAAACACCATATATTTT. Protein sequence: CASSQDIPSSGNTIYF.

V and J are TRBV9 and TRBJ2-7; D may be TRBD2 (6 bases). The length of the CDR3 is 15 residues. Germline values: CDR1 SGDLS, CDR2 YYNGEE. V was cut by 4 bases and J by 7 bases, with 21 bases left in between. The CDR3 region is CASSPTAGTAMEQYF. Written as DNA, the CDR3 is TGTGCCAGCAGCCCAACAGCCGGGACTGCTATGGAGCAGTACTTC.

The CDR3 DNA reads as TGTGCCAGCAGCGTAGAGGGTTTCATGGACACCGGGGAGCTGTTTTTT. This encodes CASSVEGFMDTGELFF. V and J are TRBV9 and TRBJ2-2; D remains unclear. Trimming shortened V by 0 bases and J by 3 bases, and 12 bases separated the two germline ends. The length of the CDR3 is 16 residues. Germline-derived CDR1 and CDR2 are SGDLS and YYNGEE.

This clone was seen just once. The chain recombines TRBV9 with TRBJ1-6; 9 bases agree with TRBD1. The CDR3 spans 18 residues. CDR1 is SGDLS and CDR2 is YYNGEE in the germline V gene. V gave up 3 bases and J gave up 3 bases; unmatched junction bases: 10. The CDR3 nucleotides read TGTGCCAGCAGCGCTGACCCCGGGACAGGGATCTATAATTCACCCCTCCACTTT. Amino acids: CASSADPGTGIYNSPLHF.

The chain employs TRBV20-1 and TRBJ1-5; a possible D gene is TRBD1 (5 bases). CDR1 is DFQATT, CDR2 SNEGSKA, per germline (reference sequence). The CDR3 runs 14 residues. V was trimmed by 3 bases and J by 5 bases, leaving 14 bases between them. CDR3 bases: TGCAGTGCTAGTAGGGGCAGTATCCATCAGCCCCAGCATTTT. Encoded protein: CSASRGSIHQPQHF.

The J gene is TRBJ1-4, the V gene TRBV4-3, with TRBD1 identical over 9 bases. Per germline, CDR1 LGHNA and CDR2 YSLEER. With 8 bases clipped from V and 7 bases from J, the junction kept 5 bases outside the gene matches. This CDR3 is 13 amino acids long. The CDR3 nucleotides are TGCGCCAGCGGGGGGACAGGGAGTGAAAAACTGTTTTTT. Protein product: CASGGTGSEKLFF.

Concerning this clone itself: At the DNA level, this CDR3 is encoded by other sequences in the same sample as well. V usage is TRBV29-1 and J usage is TRBJ2-5; no clear D. CDR1 and CDR2 (germline): SQVTM, ANQGSEA. The CDR3 runs 11 residues. V lost 6 bases, J lost 2 bases, and 7 bases lay in between. CDR3 region: CSVRPQETQYF. CDR3 bases: TGCAGCGTCCGTCCTCAAGAGACCCAGTACTTC.

The rearrangement uses TRBV5-3 and TRBJ2-5; 15 nucleotides line up with TRBD2. TRBV5-3 is an ORF for which the function is uncertain. The CDR3 loop spans 17 amino acids. V was clipped by 4 bases and J by 5 bases; unmatched bases: 9. The CDR3 is CARSRGLAGGPAETQYF. CDR3 sequence (DNA): TGTGCCAGAAGCCGCGGACTAGCGGGAGGGCCAGCGGAGACCCAGTACTTC.

This clone was seen a single time. The DNA for the CDR3 is TGTGCCAGCAGCTCACTAGCGGGAGTGGTAGAGACCCAGTACTTC. The encoded protein is CASSSLAGVVETQYF. The chain uses TRBV7-6 and TRBJ2-5; 11 positions agree with TRBD2. After removal of 4 bases from V and 4 bases from J, the junction contained 5 bases not matched to a gene. This CDR3 is built from 15 residues. In germline, CDR1 is SGHVS, CDR2 FNYEAQ.

V and J are TRBV19 and TRBJ1-1; D unclear. Trimming took 4 bases from V and 2 from J, leaving 11 bases between them. The CDR3 consists of 14 residues. The germline CDR1 and CDR2 sequences are LNHDA and SQIVND (reference sequence). The CDR3 reads CASSNTGSNTEAFF. The CDR3 coding sequence is TGTGCCAGTAGTAACACTGGATCCAACACTGAAGCTTTCTTT. Complete variable domain (other parts from reference TRBV19 and TRBJ1-1): DGGITQSPKYLFRKEGQNVTLSCEQNLNHDAMYWYRQDPGQGLRLIYYSQIVNDFQKGDIAEGYSVSREKKESFPLTVTSAQKNPTAFYLCASSNTGSNTEAFFGQGTRLTVV.

The rearrangement uses TRBV15 and TRBJ1-3; 7 nucleotides agree with TRBD1. The CDR3 is 15 amino acids. Trimming at V came to 1 base and at J to 2 bases, leaving 2 bases not matched to a gene. CDR1 is LNHNV, CDR2 YYDKDF, per germline (reference sequence). CDR3 loop: CATSRGQGAGNTIYF. The CDR3, as DNA: TGTGCCACCAGCAGAGGACAGGGTGCTGGAAACACCATATATTTT. The full variable domain, its missing parts supplied by reference TRBV15 and TRBJ1-3, is DAMVIQNPRYQVTQFGKPVTLSCSQTLNHNVMYWYQQKSSQAPKLLFHYYDKDFNNEADTPDNFQSRRPNTSFCFLDIRSPGLGDTAMYLCATSRGQGAGNTIYFGEGSWLTVV.

V and J are TRBV9 and TRBJ2-1, with 8 positions matching TRBD1. Trimming took 4 bases from V and 3 from J; bases not matched to a gene: 12. Germline V gene sequence: CDR1 SGDLS, CDR2 YYNGEE. The CDR3 is 17 amino acids. The CDR3 spells CASSPQGTGVYYNEQFF. The CDR3 DNA sequence: TGTGCCAGCAGCCCTCAAGGGACAGGCGTTTACTACAATGAGCAGTTCTTC.

This sequence joins TRBV5-1 and TRBJ2-7, with unresolved D. Germline V gene lookup returns CDR1 SGHRS and CDR2 YFSETQ. Trimming took 0 bases from V and 4 from J, leaving 11 bases between them. There are 14 residues in the CDR3. CDR3 sequence reads: CASSLVGNRYEQYF. CDR3 nucleotide sequence: TGCGCCAGCAGCTTGGTTGGGAATCGGTACGAGCAGTACTTC. The whole variable domain, remainder taken from reference TRBV5-1 and TRBJ2-7, is KAGVTQTPRYLIKTRGQQVTLSCSPISGHRSVSWYQQTPGQGLQFLFEYFSETQRNKGNFPGRFSGRQFSNSRSEMNVSTLELGDSALYLCASSLVGNRYEQYFGPGTRLTVT.

The J gene is TRBJ1-4, the V gene TRBV12-3 or TRBV12-4; D unclear. The CDR3 extends over 12 amino acids. V was shortened by 2 bases and J by 8 bases, with 6 bases between the two germline ends. In DNA, the CDR3 is TGTGCCAGCAGTTTAACACAGGAAAAACTGTTTTTT. Amino acids: CASSLTQEKLFF.

V usage is TRBV5-1 and J usage is TRBJ2-5; 8 bases are a match to TRBD1. Germline values: CDR1 SGHRS, CDR2 YFSETQ. The junction had 14 bases not matched to a gene; V was cut back by 6 bases and J by 4 bases. The CDR3 covers 16 residues. CDR3 coding DNA: TGCGCCAGCAAATACGGAGGACAGGGACGGGGAGAGACCCAGTACTTC. Its translation: CASKYGGQGRGETQYF. Full variable domain (missing parts from reference TRBV5-1 and TRBJ2-5): KAGVTQTPRYLIKTRGQQVTLSCSPISGHRSVSWYQQTPGQGLQFLFEYFSETQRNKGNFPGRFSGRQFSNSRSEMNVSTLELGDSALYLCASKYGGQGRGETQYFGPGTRLLVL.

The V call is TRBV6-2 or TRBV6-3, the J call TRBJ1-3; a weak D match, TRBD1 (5 bases). Trimming took 3 bases from V and 0 from J, leaving 12 bases between them. CDR1 MNHEY and CDR2 SVGEGT come from the germline V gene. There are 16 residues in the CDR3. DNA for the CDR3: TGTGCCAGCAGTTATGTACCGGGACCCTCTGGAAACACCATATATTTT. Amino acids: CASSYVPGPSGNTIYF.

The gene calls are TRBV18 and TRBJ1-6; D uncertain. The length of the CDR3 is 12 residues. Trimming took off 9 bases at V and 7 bases at J, with 10 bases between the two ends. Germline CDR1 and CDR2: KGHSH and LQKENI. CDR3 DNA: TGTGCCAGTAAAGGTGTCAATTCACCCCTCCACTTT. This codes for CASKGVNSPLHF.

The chain links TRBV18 to TRBJ2-6; TRBD1 matches at 7 bases. The germline gives CDR1 KGHSH, CDR2 LQKENI. V shed 6 bases and J 0 bases; nucleotides not matched to a gene: 8. The CDR3 consists of 17 residues. The CDR3 sequence is CASSQRDSLSGANVLTF. The CDR3 DNA follows: TGTGCCAGCTCGCAACGGGACAGTCTCTCTGGGGCCAACGTCCTGACTTTC. The variable domain in full, completed from reference TRBV18 and TRBJ2-6, reads NAGVMQNPRHLVRRRGQEARLRCSPMKGHSHVYWYRQLPEEGLKFMVYLQKENIIDESGMPKERFSAEFPKEGPSILRIQQVVRGDSAAYFCASSQRDSLSGANVLTFGAGSRLTVL.

In this sample, this clone turned up once. V is TRBV14 and J is TRBJ2-7, with D hard to call. CDR3 size: 13 residues. Germline CDR1 reads SGHDN; CDR2 reads FVKESK. The germline V and J ends were trimmed by 0 bases and 3 bases, with 6 bases remaining between them. The CDR3: CASSQEGNYEQYF. In DNA, the CDR3 is TGTGCCAGCAGCCAAGAAGGAAACTACGAGCAGTACTTC. Full variable domain (outside the CDR3, taken from reference TRBV14 and TRBJ2-7): EAGVTQFPSHSVIEKGQTVTLRCDPISGHDNLYWYRRVMGKEIKFLLHFVKESKQDESGMPNNRFLAERTGGTYSTLKVQPAELEDSGVYFCASSQEGNYEQYFGPGTRLTVT.

About this clone itself: Other DNA sequences in the sample encode the same CDR3. The V call is TRBV29-1, the J call TRBJ1-2; tentative D call: TRBD1 (6 bases). The V and J ends lost 6 bases and 7 bases respectively, with 18 bases between them. CDR3 size: 13 residues. From germline, CDR1 is SQVTM and CDR2 ANQGSEA. The CDR3 DNA reads as TGCAGCGTGGGGCCTCAGGGGTGGGGTGGCTACACCTTC. Residues: CSVGPQGWGGYTF.

The gene calls are TRBV7-8 and TRBJ2-5; D remains unclear. V was shortened by 1 base and J by 4 bases, with 10 bases between the two germline ends. Germline V gene lookup returns CDR1 SGHVS and CDR2 FQNEAQ. CDR3 length: 14 amino acids. The CDR3 sequence: CASSLDRGRETQYF. In DNA, the CDR3 is TGTGCCAGCAGCTTAGATCGAGGACGAGAGACCCAGTACTTC.

This chain connects TRBV6-1 to TRBJ1-2; D is unresolved. Trimming stripped 2 bases from V and 4 bases from J, with 23 bases between. The CDR3 consists of 18 residues. Germline V gene sequence: CDR1 MNHNS, CDR2 SASEGT. Here the CDR3 reads CASSEYTARLLAGYGYTF. The CDR3 bases are TGTGCCAGCAGTGAATACACAGCCCGTCTCTTGGCGGGCTATGGCTACACCTTC.

The J gene is TRBJ1-5, the V gene TRBV2, with TRBD1 matching 7 bases. Germline loops: CDR1 SNHLY, CDR2 FYNNEI. The CDR3 is made up of 15 amino acids. V gave up 4 bases and J gave up 5 bases; unmatched junction bases: 8. In nucleotides, the CDR3 is TGTGCCAGCAGTGCATTCGGGACAGTAGATCAGCCCCAGCATTTT. This gives the protein CASSAFGTVDQPQHF.

This clone was found once. This chain uses TRBV11-2 with TRBJ2-7, with D maybe TRBD1 (6 bases). From germline, CDR1 is SGHAT and CDR2 FQNNGV. CDR3 length: 14 amino acids. V was trimmed by 5 bases and J by 0 bases, leaving 11 bases between them. The chain's CDR3 is CASSTHRDSYEQYF. The CDR3 nucleotides read TGTGCCAGCAGCACCCACAGGGACTCCTACGAGCAGTACTTC.